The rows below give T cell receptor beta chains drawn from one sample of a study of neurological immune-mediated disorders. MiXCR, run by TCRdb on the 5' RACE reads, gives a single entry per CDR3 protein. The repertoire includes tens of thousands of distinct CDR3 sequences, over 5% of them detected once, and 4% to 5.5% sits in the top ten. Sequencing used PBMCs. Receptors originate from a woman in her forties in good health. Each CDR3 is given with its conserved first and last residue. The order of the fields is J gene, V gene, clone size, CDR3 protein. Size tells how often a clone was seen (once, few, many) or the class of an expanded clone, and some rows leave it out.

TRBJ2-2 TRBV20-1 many CSARGTSGTNGELFF
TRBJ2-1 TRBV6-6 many CASSYSRQGTTIFYNEQFF
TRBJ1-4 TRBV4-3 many CASSQDSGKLFF
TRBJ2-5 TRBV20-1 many CSALRLAGGLQETQYF
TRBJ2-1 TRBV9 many CASSVGGTGVNEQFF
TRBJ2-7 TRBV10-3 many CAISVGQGYEQYF
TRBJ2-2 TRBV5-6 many CASSLGRGDTGELFF
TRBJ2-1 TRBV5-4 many CASTTGLAGVEQFF
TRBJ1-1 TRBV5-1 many CASSTMTGGDTEAFF
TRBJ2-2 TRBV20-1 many CSARGSGATGELFF
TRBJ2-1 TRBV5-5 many CASSPIGTSGSNSYNEQFF
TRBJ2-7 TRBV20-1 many CSARVAGGHEQYF
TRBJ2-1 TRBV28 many CASSLGTSNEQFF
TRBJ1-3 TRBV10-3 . CAISQVSSGNTIYF
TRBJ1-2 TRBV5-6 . CASSLGTWGAYGYTF
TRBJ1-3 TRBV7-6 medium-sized CASSQSQGALGNTIYF
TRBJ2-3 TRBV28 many CASRGQGTDTQYF
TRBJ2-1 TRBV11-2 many CASSLEDAGAAYNEQFF
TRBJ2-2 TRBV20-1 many CSARTSGNSPGELFF
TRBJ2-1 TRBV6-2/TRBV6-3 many CASSYSPLAGRATEQFF